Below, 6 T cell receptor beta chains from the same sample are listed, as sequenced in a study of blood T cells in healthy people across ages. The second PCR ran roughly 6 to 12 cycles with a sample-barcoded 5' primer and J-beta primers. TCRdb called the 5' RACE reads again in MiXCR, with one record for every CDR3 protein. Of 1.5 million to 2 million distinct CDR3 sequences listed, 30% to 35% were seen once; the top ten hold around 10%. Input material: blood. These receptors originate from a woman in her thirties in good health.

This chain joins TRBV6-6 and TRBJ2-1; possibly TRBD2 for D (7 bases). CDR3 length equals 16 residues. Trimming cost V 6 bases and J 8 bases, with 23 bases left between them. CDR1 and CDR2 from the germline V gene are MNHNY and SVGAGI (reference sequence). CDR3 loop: CASSPLRGGVEHEQFF. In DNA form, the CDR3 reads TGTGCCAGCAGCCCCCTTAGAGGGGGGGTCGAGCATGAGCAGTTCTTC.

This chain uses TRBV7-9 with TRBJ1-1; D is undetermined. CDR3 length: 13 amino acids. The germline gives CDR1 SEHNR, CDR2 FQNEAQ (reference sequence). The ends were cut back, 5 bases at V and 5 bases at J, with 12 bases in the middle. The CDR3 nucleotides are TGTGCCAGCAGCCGGGTGGTCGGAACTGAAGCTTTCTTT. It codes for CASSRVVGTEAFF.

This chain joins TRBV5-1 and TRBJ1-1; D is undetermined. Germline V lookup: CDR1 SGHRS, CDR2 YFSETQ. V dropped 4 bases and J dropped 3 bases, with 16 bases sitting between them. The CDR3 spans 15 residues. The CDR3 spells CASSRRFPRDTEAFF. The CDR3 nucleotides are TGCGCCAGCAGCCGTCGATTTCCTAGGGACACTGAAGCTTTCTTT.

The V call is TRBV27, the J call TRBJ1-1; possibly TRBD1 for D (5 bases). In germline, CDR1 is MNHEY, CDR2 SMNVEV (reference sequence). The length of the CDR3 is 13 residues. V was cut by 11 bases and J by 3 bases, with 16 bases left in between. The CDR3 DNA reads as TGTGCCGCGTCCTTCGGGGCGGACACTGAAGCTTTCTTT. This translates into CAASFGADTEAFF.

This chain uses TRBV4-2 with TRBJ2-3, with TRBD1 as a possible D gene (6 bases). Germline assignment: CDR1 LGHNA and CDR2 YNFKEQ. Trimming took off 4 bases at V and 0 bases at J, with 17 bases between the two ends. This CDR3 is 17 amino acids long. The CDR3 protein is CASSRVQQGSSTDTQYF. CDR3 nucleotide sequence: TGTGCCAGCAGCCGAGTCCAGCAGGGGTCAAGCACAGATACGCAGTATTTT.

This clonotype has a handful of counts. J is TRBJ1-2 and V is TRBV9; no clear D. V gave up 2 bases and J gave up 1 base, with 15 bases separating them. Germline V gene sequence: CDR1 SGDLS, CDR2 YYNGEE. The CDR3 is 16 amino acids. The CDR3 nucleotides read TGTGCCAGCAGCGTGAGCTCGGCGAGAAATAACTATGGCTACACCTTC. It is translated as CASSVSSARNNYGYTF.